These 30 T cell receptor beta chains share one sample of origin, sequenced in a study of long-term antiretroviral therapy in people with HIV. The libraries were made with immunoSEQ v3.0 at survey level. Sequenced by immunoSEQ multiplex PCR; TCRdb stores in-frame clones only, minus some. The sample lists about 43,000 clones, 94% occurring once. The input for sequencing was unsorted PBMCs, taken 9 to 9.5 years after starting antiretroviral therapy. The receptors stem from a man aged 25 to 40 with HIV.

The CDR3: CASSSRRSSNEQFF. DNA of the CDR3: TGTGCCAGCAGTTCCAGAAGATCCTCGAATGAGCAGTTCTTC. The chain has TRBV28 and TRBJ2-1; D gene uncertain. The V end was cut by 4 bases, the J end by 7 bases, with 14 bases between. The CDR3 consists of 14 residues. CDR1 MDHEN and CDR2 SYDVKM come from the germline V gene.

The V gene is TRBV15, the J gene TRBJ1-1; TRBD1 aligns across 9 bases. This CDR3 is 15 amino acids long. After removal of 0 bases from V and 13 bases from J, the junction contained 12 bases not matched to a gene. CDR1 and CDR2 (germline): LNHNV, YYDKDF (reference sequence). CDR3 bases: TGTGCCACCAGCAGAGAAATACAGGGGGCAGTGGGGGGTTTCTTT. Its protein product is CATSREIQGAVGGFF.

This chain joins TRBV2 and TRBJ1-5, with D unresolved. The germline gives CDR1 SNHLY, CDR2 FYNNEI. This CDR3 comprises 13 residues. Trimming shortened V by 6 bases and J by 2 bases, and 8 bases separated the two germline ends. The CDR3 reads CASSQDGNQPQHF. Here the CDR3 DNA reads TGTGCCAGCAGCCAGGACGGCAATCAGCCCCAGCATTTT. Drawing the rest from reference TRBV2 and TRBJ1-5, the complete variable domain is EPEVTQTPSHQVTQMGQEVILRCVPISNHLYFYWYRQILGQKVEFLVSFYNNEISEKSEIFDDQFSVERPDGSNFTLKIRSTKLEDSAMYFCASSQDGNQPQHFGDGTRLSIL.

The rearrangement links TRBV5-4 to TRBJ1-2; D is unclear. Trimming cost V 0 bases and J 8 bases, with 17 bases left between them. The CDR3 covers 15 residues. Germline CDR1 SGHNT, CDR2 YYREEE (reference sequence). The CDR3 DNA reads TGTGCCAGCAGCTTGGCCCCCTCCCAGCCGGAAGGCTACACCTTC. Its translation is CASSLAPSQPEGYTF.

This clone has a handful of counts. V gene TRBV9 combines with J gene TRBJ1-2; no reliable D call. The CDR3 is 13 residues long. Germline CDR1 SGDLS, CDR2 YYNGEE. V was clipped by 9 bases and J by 3 bases, with 15 bases between them. The CDR3 DNA is TGTGCCACGTGGGTCGCTGTCGACTATGGCTACACCTTC. Amino acids: CATWVAVDYGYTF. Variable domain in full (rest from reference TRBV9 and TRBJ1-2): DSGVTQTPKHLITATGQRVTLRCSPRSGDLSVYWYQQSLDQGLQFLIQYYNGEERAKGNILERFSAQQFPDLHSELNLSSLELGDSALYFCATWVAVDYGYTFGSGTRLTVV.

J is TRBJ2-3 and V is TRBV10-1; D unclear. Germline V gene lookup returns CDR1 WNHNN and CDR2 SYGVQD (reference sequence). There are 12 residues in the CDR3. The V and J ends lost 5 bases and 0 bases respectively, with 3 bases between them. CDR3 amino acids: CASSYSTDTQYF. In DNA form, the CDR3 reads TGCGCCAGCAGTTATAGCACAGATACGCAGTATTTT.

The rearrangement links TRBV19 to TRBJ2-3; tentatively, D is TRBD1 (5 bases). The germline gives CDR1 LNHDA, CDR2 SQIVND (reference sequence). This CDR3 comprises 13 residues. The germline V and J ends were trimmed by 4 bases and 6 bases, with 11 bases remaining between them. CDR3 sequence reads: CASSRGLADTQYF. The CDR3 DNA follows: TGTGCCAGTAGTAGGGGCCTCGCCGATACGCAGTATTTT.

The CDR3: CASSPGTSMSTDTQYF. The CDR3 nucleotides read TGCGCCAGCAGCCCAGGGACATCTATGAGCACAGATACGCAGTATTTT. The genes are TRBV5-1 and TRBJ2-3, with a tentative D call TRBD1 (6 bases). The ends were cut back, 4 bases at V and 0 bases at J, with 15 bases in the middle. The CDR3 contains 16 residues. Germline V gene lookup returns CDR1 SGHRS and CDR2 YFSETQ.

The rearrangement joins TRBV7-8 to TRBJ2-6, with 9 nucleotides matching TRBD1. CDR1 SGHVS and CDR2 FQNEAQ come from the germline V gene. V lost 7 bases, J lost 1 base, and 5 bases stayed unmatched. This CDR3 comprises 16 residues. CDR3 in amino acids: CASTTGGRSGANVLTF. CDR3 DNA sequence: TGTGCCAGCACCACAGGGGGCAGGTCTGGGGCCAACGTCCTGACTTTC.

This clone was recorded once. The chain employs TRBV7-9 and TRBJ2-3; TRBD2 aligns across 12 bases. Germline assignment: CDR1 SEHNR and CDR2 FQNEAQ (reference sequence). Trimming at V came to 2 bases and at J to 4 bases, leaving 4 bases not matched to a gene. This CDR3 contains 16 residues. The CDR3 loop is CASSLLLAGGPDTQYF. CDR3 sequence (DNA): TGTGCCAGCAGCTTACTCCTAGCGGGGGGGCCAGATACGCAGTATTTT. The full variable domain, its missing parts supplied by reference TRBV7-9 and TRBJ2-3, is DTGVSQNPRHKITKRGQNVTFRCDPISEHNRLYWYRQTLGQGPEFLTYFQNEAQLEKSRLLSDRFSAERPKGSFSTLEIQRTEQGDSAMYLCASSLLLAGGPDTQYFGPGTRLTVL.

The chain recombines TRBV21-1 with TRBJ2-1; TRBD2 was called by the table and not checked on the DNA. TRBV21-1 is an annotated pseudogene. CDR3 length: 18 amino acids. As DNA, the CDR3 is TGTGCCAGCCCCACAACTAGCGGGGGTCCCGCCTCCTACAATGAGCAGTTCTTC. It encodes CASPTTSGGPASYNEQFF.

The genes are TRBV4-1 and TRBJ2-4, with D perhaps assigned TRBD1 or TRBD2 (5 bases each). Germline values: CDR1 MGHRA, CDR2 YSYEKL. V lost 1 base to trimming and J lost 10 bases, with 14 bases between them. The CDR3 runs to 14 residues. This CDR3 reads CASSQGWGKEIQYF. CDR3 DNA sequence: TGCGCCAGCAGCCAAGGGTGGGGGAAAGAGATTCAGTACTTC.

V is TRBV6-1 and J is TRBJ2-7; D is perhaps TRBD1 or TRBD2 (5 bases each). V gave up 10 bases and J gave up 2 bases, with 9 bases separating them. The CDR3 spans 11 residues. Germline CDR1 is MNHNS and CDR2 is SASEGT. The CDR3 is CANGAAYEQYF. The CDR3 region has the DNA TGTGCCAACGGGGCGGCCTACGAGCAGTACTTC.

This rearrangement joins TRBV28 to TRBJ2-7; 8 nucleotides align to TRBD1. This CDR3 comprises 14 residues. After removal of 4 bases from V and 4 bases from J, the junction contained 6 bases not matched to a gene. In germline, CDR1 is MDHEN, CDR2 SYDVKM. The CDR3 nucleotides are TGTGCCAGCAGTTGGGGGACAGGTTCGTACGAGCAGTACTTC. As protein: CASSWGTGSYEQYF.

This clone came up once. The V gene is TRBV6-5, the J gene TRBJ1-3, with D maybe TRBD1 (5 bases). The CDR3 covers 12 residues. V lost 10 bases and J 4 bases, leaving 11 bases between the germline ends. Germline V gene sequence: CDR1 MNHEY, CDR2 SVGAGI. The CDR3, as DNA: TGTGCCACTCAGGGTGGGGGAAACACCATATATTTT. Amino acid sequence: CATQGGGNTIYF.

The chain is built from TRBV28 and TRBJ1-1, with a possible D match to TRBD1 (6 bases). CDR3 length: 16 residues. Looked up from germline, CDR1 is MDHEN and CDR2 is SYDVKM. V lost 5 bases to trimming and J lost 5 bases, with 21 bases between them. The CDR3 DNA reads TGTGCCAGCAGTCCACTACCCCGGCAGGGGTGGACTGAAGCTTTCTTT. It encodes CASSPLPRQGWTEAFF.

The J gene is TRBJ2-2, the V gene TRBV9, with D possibly being TRBD1 (6 bases). There are 15 residues in the CDR3. The V and J ends lost 0 bases and 1 base respectively, with 7 bases between them. CDR1 is SGDLS, CDR2 YYNGEE, per germline. The CDR3 reads CASSVVGQNTGELFF. The CDR3 region has the DNA TGTGCCAGCAGCGTAGTGGGACAGAACACCGGGGAGCTGTTTTTT.

V gene TRBV19 combines with J gene TRBJ2-1; no reliable D call. The germline V and J ends were trimmed by 4 bases and 4 bases, with 5 bases remaining between them. Germline V gene sequence: CDR1 LNHDA, CDR2 SQIVND (reference sequence). CDR3 length equals 12 residues. CDR3 sequence (DNA): TGTGCCAGTAGTAACGGATACAATGAGCAGTTCTTC. Protein product: CASSNGYNEQFF.

The chain is built from TRBV30 and TRBJ1-4; D gene ambiguous. The CDR3 has 15 residues. With 2 bases removed from V and 2 bases from J, the gap between germline ends came to 12 bases. Germline CDR1 GTSNPN, CDR2 SVGIG (reference sequence). The CDR3 region has the DNA TGTGCCTGGAGTCGAACCTGGGTCACTAATGAAAAACTGTTTTTT. Protein: CAWSRTWVTNEKLFF. Full variable domain (remainder filled in from reference TRBV30 and TRBJ1-4): SQTIHQWPATLVQPVGSPLSLECTVEGTSNPNLYWYRQAAGRGLQLLFYSVGIGQISSEVPQNLSASRPQDRQFILSSKKLLLSDSGFYLCAWSRTWVTNEKLFFGSGTQLSVL.

This chain uses TRBV7-2 with TRBJ1-5; D possibly corresponds to TRBD1 (5 bases). Trimming shortened V by 0 bases and J by 6 bases, and 6 bases separated the two germline ends. CDR3 length equals 13 residues. The V gene's germline CDR1 is SGHTA and CDR2 FQGNSA. CDR3 coding DNA: TGTGCCAGCAGCTTAGCGGGGCCTCAGCCCCAGCATTTT. Translated: CASSLAGPQPQHF.

The V gene is TRBV27, the J gene TRBJ2-1; D tentatively reads TRBD1 or TRBD2 (5 bases each). Trimming cost V 2 bases and J 2 bases, with 10 bases left between them. The CDR3 is 15 amino acids. CDR1 MNHEY and CDR2 SMNVEV come from the germline V gene (reference sequence). CDR3 coding DNA: TGTGCCAGCAGTTTAGTCCAGGGACCCTACAATGAGCAGTTCTTC. As protein: CASSLVQGPYNEQFF.

The chain links TRBV4-1 to TRBJ1-5; D perhaps matches TRBD1 (6 bases). Germline CDR1 MGHRA, CDR2 YSYEKL. CDR3 length: 14 residues. The ends were cut back, 5 bases at V and 0 bases at J, with 8 bases in the middle. Here the CDR3 DNA reads TGCGCCAGCAGCAAAGGGGGTAGCAATCAGCCCCAGCATTTT. It translates to CASSKGGSNQPQHF.

This clone was seen a single time. This chain uses TRBV5-1 with TRBJ2-1; the match to TRBD1 covers 8 bases. The CDR3 spans 16 residues. J was trimmed by 4 bases and V by 3 bases; bases with no gene match: 9. Germline CDR1 reads SGHRS; CDR2 reads YFSETQ. In DNA, the CDR3 is TGCGCCAGCAGCTCGCATCTGGACAGGGCTTACAATGAGCAGTTCTTC. Translating gives CASSSHLDRAYNEQFF. Using reference TRBV5-1 and TRBJ2-1 for the parts outside the CDR3, the full variable domain is KAGVTQTPRYLIKTRGQQVTLSCSPISGHRSVSWYQQTPGQGLQFLFEYFSETQRNKGNFPGRFSGRQFSNSRSEMNVSTLELGDSALYLCASSSHLDRAYNEQFFGPGTRLTVL.

The chain combines TRBV5-4 with TRBJ1-3; no definite D call. Germline assignment: CDR1 SGHNT and CDR2 YYREEE (reference sequence). This CDR3 is 17 amino acids long. With 0 bases removed from V and 0 bases from J, the gap between germline ends came to 13 bases. The CDR3 DNA reads as TGTGCCAGCAGCTTGGAGGGCAGTATTAACTCTGGAAACACCATATATTTT. It codes for CASSLEGSINSGNTIYF.

The chain is built from TRBV5-5 and TRBJ1-2, with D tentatively TRBD1 (6 bases). The V gene lost 2 bases and the J gene lost 7 bases, with 12 bases spanning the gap. Germline CDR1 is SGHKS and CDR2 is YYEKEE (reference sequence). The CDR3 consists of 13 residues. CDR3 in DNA: TGTGCCAGCAGCTTCGGACAGAGGGCTGGCTACACCTTC. Translated, it gives CASSFGQRAGYTF.

The chain combines TRBV6-1 with TRBJ2-3; no firm D call. V lost 2 bases to trimming and J lost 0 bases, with 9 bases between them. Germline values: CDR1 MNHNS, CDR2 SASEGT. The CDR3 spans 15 residues. As DNA, the CDR3 is TGTGCCAGCAGTGAATACCCCTCTAGCACAGATACGCAGTATTTT. Its translation is CASSEYPSSTDTQYF.

V usage is TRBV7-2 and J usage is TRBJ1-6; 7 bases map to TRBD1. Trimming cost V 5 bases and J 7 bases; bases outside gene matches: 8. The CDR3 is 15 residues long. Per germline, CDR1 SGHTA and CDR2 FQGNSA. The CDR3 region has the DNA TGTGCCAGCAGCCTACAGGGGATCGGAAATTCACCCCTCCACTTT. This sequence encodes CASSLQGIGNSPLHF.

The genes are TRBV19 and TRBJ1-4; no definite D call. Trimming removed 7 bases at V and 7 bases at J, with 13 bases between. The germline gives CDR1 LNHDA, CDR2 SQIVND (reference sequence). This CDR3 spans 13 amino acids. In nucleotides, the CDR3 is TGTGCCAGTAAGGGCATTGGAGGTGAAAAACTGTTTTTT. The encoded protein is CASKGIGGEKLFF.

The chain has TRBV18 and TRBJ1-1; 10 nucleotides align to TRBD1. The J segment lost 8 bases and the V segment lost 0 bases, leaving 18 bases of the junction unmatched. The CDR3 is made up of 19 amino acids. Germline lookup yields CDR1 KGHSH and CDR2 LQKENI. CDR3 coding DNA: TGTGCCAGCTCACCACCGGGAGTCGACCTAGGGACAGGGGTATTCGAAGCTTTCTTT. It yields the protein CASSPPGVDLGTGVFEAFF.

This chain uses TRBV6-1 with TRBJ2-7; unclear D gene. This CDR3 spans 16 amino acids. Germline V gene lookup returns CDR1 MNHNS and CDR2 SASEGT. The CDR3: CASSAPPGQPPYGQYV. The CDR3 DNA sequence: TGTGCCAGCAGTGCCCCCCCAGGTCAACCCCCCTACGGGCAGTACGTC.